The 28 T cell receptor beta chains given below trace back to one sample, sequenced in a study of breast tumors, draining lymph nodes, adjacent tissues. TCRdb ran MiXCR on the multiplex PCR reads and lists one entry per CDR3 protein. The sample consists of about 130,000 distinct CDR3 sequences, around 20% of them appearing once. Axillary draining lymph nodes of breast cancer patients supplied the node samples. The sequencing sample was made of axillary lymph node tissue. The source is a female donor with breast cancer. Some clones in this sample may be carry-over from other donors' samples.

This clonotype was detected a few times. The chain joins TRBV3-1 to TRBJ1-2, with 9 bases identical to TRBD1. CDR3 length: 14 amino acids. V lost 9 bases and J lost 5; bases outside the gene matches: 10. Germline-derived CDR1 and CDR2 are LGHDT and YNNKEL (reference sequence). The CDR3 reads CASSTLGQGYGYTF. The CDR3 nucleotides are TGTGCCAGTAGCACTCTGGGACAGGGATATGGCTACACCTTC.

This clonotype was recorded many times. V gene TRBV27 combines with J gene TRBJ2-7; D may be TRBD2 (6 bases). The CDR3 extends over 16 amino acids. V lost 6 bases to trimming and J lost 3 bases, with 21 bases between them. Germline loops: CDR1 MNHEY, CDR2 SMNVEV (reference sequence). CDR3 region: CASREGPQGGSYEQYF. The CDR3 DNA follows: TGTGCCAGCAGGGAAGGGCCCCAGGGAGGAAGCTACGAGCAGTACTTC.

This clonotype was seen at least ten times. This sequence joins TRBV20-1 and TRBJ1-4; TRBD1 is a possible D gene (6 bases). The CDR3 is 14 residues long. V lost 4 bases to trimming and J lost 7 bases, with 16 bases between them. The germline V gene encodes CDR1 DFQATT and CDR2 SNEGSKA (reference sequence). The CDR3 region is CSANVDSRGEKLFF. For the CDR3, the DNA is TGCAGTGCTAATGTGGACAGCCGGGGTGAAAAACTGTTTTTT.

This clonotype was seen repeatedly, ten times or more. The V gene is TRBV7-2, the J gene TRBJ2-1, with 7 bases identical to TRBD2. The CDR3 contains 15 residues. J gave up 3 bases and V 5 bases, and 7 bases lay outside the gene matches. The germline V gene has CDR1 SGHTA and CDR2 FQGNSA. DNA for the CDR3: TGTGCCAGCAGCCCTACTAGCGCCAACTACAATGAGCAGTTCTTC. This codes for CASSPTSANYNEQFF.

This clonotype was found many times. The chain recombines TRBV6-5 with TRBJ2-7; D gene unclear. The V end lost 6 bases, the J end lost 0 bases, and 18 bases lay between the germline ends. Germline lookup yields CDR1 MNHEY and CDR2 SVGAGI. CDR3 length: 16 residues. DNA of the CDR3: TGTGCCAGCAGCCATGGGTCGCGCGGAAGCTCCTACGAGCAGTACTTC. Translation: CASSHGSRGSSYEQYF.

About this clonotype itself: A much larger clone differs by one base, so this may be a read error. The J gene is TRBJ2-1, the V gene TRBV6-6; no firm D call. This CDR3 contains 14 residues. In germline, CDR1 is MNHNY, CDR2 SVGAGI (reference sequence). CDR3 amino acids: CASSSSLSYNERFF. The CDR3 DNA reads as TGTGCCAGCAGTTCCAGCCTCTCCTACAATGAGCGGTTCTTC.

This clonotype occurred many times. The chain joins TRBV11-3 to TRBJ2-3, with unresolved D. The CDR3 contains 12 residues. The germline V gene has CDR1 SGHNT and CDR2 YENEEA. V lost 6 bases and J lost 5, with 9 bases in between. CDR3 region: CASSRIRDTQYF. DNA of the CDR3: TGTGCCAGCAGTCGAATCCGAGATACGCAGTATTTT.

The V call is TRBV6-2 or TRBV6-3, the J call TRBJ1-6; D unclear. Trimming removed 2 bases from V and 10 bases from J, with 3 bases in between. Germline-derived CDR1 and CDR2 are MNHEY and SVGEGT. CDR3 length: 11 residues. CDR3 DNA sequence: TGTGCCAGCAGTTACGGATCACCCCTCCACTTT. Residues: CASSYGSPLHF.

This clonotype was seen repeatedly, ten times or more. The chain carries TRBV4-2 and TRBJ2-1; 9 nucleotides agree with TRBD2. The V segment lost 0 bases and the J segment 9 bases; nucleotides outside the gene matches: 9. CDR3 size: 16 residues. The germline V gene has CDR1 LGHNA and CDR2 YNFKEQ. CDR3 in amino acids: CASSQEGRGRVGEQFF. As DNA, the CDR3 is TGTGCCAGCAGCCAAGAGGGTCGCGGGAGGGTGGGTGAGCAGTTCTTC.

A word on this clonotype: The final CDR3 position lacks the conserved phenylalanine or tryptophan, pointing to a likely read error. The rearrangement joins TRBV30 to TRBJ1-2; the D gene is possibly TRBD1 (5 bases). There are 15 residues in the CDR3. With 0 bases removed from V and 1 base from J, the gap between germline ends came to 12 bases. CDR1 is GTSNPN, CDR2 SVGIG, per germline (reference sequence). CDR3 loop: CAWSVGTSLNYGYTL. The CDR3 coding sequence is TGTGCCTGGAGTGTAGGGACTAGCCTTAACTATGGCTACACCCTC.

The J gene is TRBJ2-3, the V gene TRBV20-1; TRBD2 matches 7 bases. With 6 bases clipped from V and 4 bases from J, the junction kept 13 bases outside the gene matches. The germline gives CDR1 DFQATT, CDR2 SNEGSKA (reference sequence). The CDR3 length is 15 residues. The CDR3 sequence: CSAARGGRAADTQYF. The CDR3 DNA follows: TGCAGTGCCGCCCGTGGAGGGAGGGCTGCAGATACGCAGTATTTT.

This clonotype was detected ten times or more. The CDR3 DNA reads as TGTGCCAGCAGTTTAAGGACTAGCGGGAGGATTGAGCAGTTCTTC. Protein: CASSLRTSGRIEQFF. The chain employs TRBV12-3 or TRBV12-4 and TRBJ2-1, with TRBD2 matching over 14 bases. This CDR3 spans 15 amino acids. V gave up 2 bases and J gave up 9 bases; unmatched junction bases: 3.

A word on this clonotype: Possible read error: a much larger clone is one base away. The chain's CDR3 is CAGSITRGSYNEQFF. The CDR3 nucleotides read TGTGCCGGTAGTATAACCAGGGGGTCCTACAATGAGCAGTTCTTC. The J gene is TRBJ2-1, the V gene TRBV19, with TRBD1 matching over 7 bases. Per the germline V gene, CDR1 is LNHDA and CDR2 is SQIVND (reference sequence). The length of the CDR3 is 15 residues.

This clonotype was picked up many times. The V gene is TRBV12-3 or TRBV12-4, the J gene TRBJ2-1; 11 nucleotides agree with TRBD2. The length of the CDR3 is 14 residues. J was trimmed by 8 bases and V by 6 bases; bases with no gene match: 6. In nucleotides, the CDR3 is TGTGCCAGCAGAATAGCGGGAGGGCAACATGAGCAGTTCTTC. As protein: CASRIAGGQHEQFF.

This clonotype was recorded many times. This sequence joins TRBV19 and TRBJ2-5, with 10 bases aligning to TRBD2. V was pared by 7 bases and J by 3 bases, with 5 bases of the junction left unmatched. CDR1 and CDR2 from the germline V gene are LNHDA and SQIVND (reference sequence). CDR3 length: 14 residues. CDR3 sequence (DNA): TGTGCCAGTACCACTAGCGGGATAGAAGAGACCCAGTACTTC. Translated: CASTTSGIEETQYF.

The J gene is TRBJ2-5, the V gene TRBV7-2; TRBD1 or TRBD2 may be the D gene (6 bases each). V lost 2 bases and J lost 5, with 12 bases in between. From germline, CDR1 is SGHTA and CDR2 FQGNSA. CDR3 length: 14 residues. The CDR3 nucleotides are TGTGCCAGCAGCTTATCGGGGGCTGGGGAGACCCAGTACTTC. The encoded protein is CASSLSGAGETQYF. The full variable domain, its missing parts supplied by reference TRBV7-2 and TRBJ2-5, is GAGVSQSPSNKVTEKGKDVELRCDPISGHTALYWYRQSLGQGLEFLIYFQGNSAPDKSGLPSDRFSAERTGGSVSTLTIQRTQQEDSAVYLCASSLSGAGETQYFGPGTRLLVL.

On this clonotype: This may be a read error, as it is one base from a much larger clone. In this CDR3 the conserved last residue, phenylalanine or tryptophan, is missing, so a read error is likely. CDR3 coding DNA: TGTGCCAGCAGCTTAGAGGGGACTGGGGAGCTGTTTTCT. Encoded protein: CASSLEGTGELFS. J is TRBJ2-2 and V is TRBV7-2, with D possibly TRBD2 on 6 matching bases. In germline, CDR1 is SGHTA, CDR2 FQGNSA. This CDR3 comprises 13 residues. V was clipped by 1 base and J by 8 bases, with 8 bases between them.

Note on this clonotype: Since a much larger clone is just one base distant, this may be a read error. The chain uses TRBV9 and TRBJ2-1, with no clear D. V was clipped by 3 bases and J by 7 bases, with 8 bases between them. CDR1 is SGDLS, CDR2 YYNGEE, per germline. The CDR3 runs 12 residues. CDR3 sequence (DNA): TGTGCCAGCAGCGCCGTCAGTAATGAGCAGTTCTTC. Encoded protein: CASSAVSNEQFF.

This clonotype was counted ten times or more. The chain joins TRBV24-1 to TRBJ2-1; TRBD1 agrees at 8 bases. From germline, CDR1 is KGHDR and CDR2 SFDVKD. V shed 7 bases, J shed 9 bases, and the junction held 7 bases outside the gene matches. The CDR3 runs to 13 residues. Written as DNA, the CDR3 is TGTGCCACCAGCAGGGGGCGATTAAGTGAGCAGTTCTTC. Its translation: CATSRGRLSEQFF.

This clonotype was observed many times. The genes are TRBV7-8 and TRBJ2-5; either TRBD1 or TRBD2 may fit D (5 bases each). CDR3 length equals 13 residues. Germline assignment: CDR1 SGHVS and CDR2 FQNEAQ. Trimming took off 5 bases at V and 2 bases at J, with 9 bases between the two ends. CDR3 DNA: TGTGCCAGCAGCGGGGGACGGCAAGAGACCCAGTACTTC. Protein product: CASSGGRQETQYF.

This clonotype was counted many times. The V and J genes are TRBV5-4 and TRBJ2-3; D unclear. Trimming cost V 0 bases and J 5 bases, with 13 bases left between them. The CDR3 totals 15 residues. The germline V gene encodes CDR1 SGHNT and CDR2 YYREEE (reference sequence). CDR3 nucleotide sequence: TGTGCCAGCAGCTTGGACTACCTCGTCCGAGATACGCAGTATTTT. Translated, it gives CASSLDYLVRDTQYF.

The table lists this clonotype with a few counts. The chain carries TRBV4-1 and TRBJ2-3; TRBD1 matches 8 bases. The V gene end was trimmed by 2 bases and the J gene end by 0 bases; junction bases not matched to a gene: 19. The germline CDR1 and CDR2 sequences are MGHRA and YSYEKL. CDR3 length: 21 amino acids. The CDR3 sequence: CASSQPTTGTGHIMSTDTQYF. CDR3 bases: TGCGCCAGCAGCCAACCGACCACCGGGACAGGTCATATTATGAGCACAGATACGCAGTATTTT.

This clonotype was observed many times. The chain recombines TRBV20-1 with TRBJ2-7; the match to TRBD2 covers 11 bases. Losses at the gene ends were 3 bases for V and 1 base for J; bases not matched to a gene: 8. This CDR3 is 16 amino acids long. The germline V gene has CDR1 DFQATT and CDR2 SNEGSKA (reference sequence). CDR3 sequence reads: CSARPTLAGASYEQYF. CDR3 nucleotides: TGCAGTGCTAGGCCCACACTAGCGGGGGCTTCCTACGAGCAGTACTTC.

On this clonotype: Its ends do not fully match the called genes, so a read error is possible. The genes are TRBV30 and TRBJ2-6; 9 nucleotides line up with TRBD1. CDR1 and CDR2 (germline): GTSNPN, SVGIG (reference sequence). The CDR3 consists of 19 residues. CDR3 region: CAWRQPPGQGFSGANVPTF. For the CDR3, the DNA is TGTGCCTGGAGGCAGCCCCCGGGACAGGGATTCTCTGGGGCCAACGTCCCGACTTTC.

On this clonotype itself: The likely explanation is a read error, given a far larger clone one base away. In this CDR3 the conserved last residue, phenylalanine or tryptophan, is missing, so a read error is likely. This sequence joins TRBV5-1 and TRBJ2-7; D is unresolved. Germline assignment: CDR1 SGHRS and CDR2 YFSETQ. Trimming left V 2 bases short and J 3 bases short, with 0 bases between. The CDR3 loop spans 10 amino acids. The CDR3 spells CASSFYEQYL. In DNA form, the CDR3 reads TGCGCCAGCAGCTTCTACGAGCAGTACCTC.

Notes on this clonotype: A read error is possible here, since a much larger clone lies one base away. The chain carries TRBV28 and TRBJ2-7, with 10 positions matching TRBD1. This CDR3 region has 15 residues. V shed 6 bases and J 4 bases; nucleotides not matched to a gene: 9. The germline CDR1 and CDR2 sequences are MDHEN and SYDVKM. CDR3 DNA sequence: TGTGCCAGCAGCCCGATCGGACAGGGGGTGTACGAGCAGTACTTC. Translation: CASSPIGQGVYEQYF.

V is TRBV6-5 and J is TRBJ1-5, with TRBD1 identical over 10 bases. V lost 4 bases and J lost 3; bases outside the gene matches: 3. Germline values: CDR1 MNHEY, CDR2 SVGAGI. CDR3 size: 15 residues. CDR3 sequence (DNA): TGTGCCAGCAGTTCAGGACAGGGGGACAATCAGCCCCAGCATTTT. Translation: CASSSGQGDNQPQHF.

This clonotype has at least ten counts. The chain links TRBV7-8 to TRBJ2-7; no clear D gene. Germline V CDR1 and CDR2: SGHVS, FQNEAQ. The ends were cut back, 2 bases at V and 0 bases at J, with 5 bases in the middle. This CDR3 is 13 amino acids long. The DNA of the CDR3 is TGTGCCAGCAGCTTAAGCAGCTCCTACGAGCAGTACTTC. Translated, it gives CASSLSSSYEQYF.